The present TCR beta chain was sequenced within a study of cytomegalovirus exposure and HLA in healthy donors. Trimming took off 3 bases at V and 3 bases at J, with 18 bases between the two ends. CDR1 ENHRY and CDR2 SYGVKD come from the germline V gene. The CDR3 is 17 amino acids. Amplification used 60 Vbeta primers and 13 Jbeta primers. TCRdb keeps only in-frame clones here, not all; method: immunoSEQ multiplex PCR. The sample shows about 160,000 clones, 82% of them seen only once. The sequenced sample was PBMCs. The sequence was collected from a girl aged 2 to 10 in good health and CMV-seropositive. This sequence joins TRBV10-3 and TRBJ1-3; D is unresolved. CDR3 nucleotides: TGTGCCATCAGTGATACCGTGGGGAGTTTGGGTGGAAACACCATATATTTT. Protein: CAISDTVGSLGGNTIYF.